Listed here are 19 T cell receptor beta chains from one sample, sequenced in a study of Graves' ophthalmopathy and Graves' hyperthyroidism. As the template, RNA transcripts were used to amplify TCR beta CDR3 regions. The first round was an RT-PCR with HTBI primers, and the second round was a multiplex PCR. TCRdb reprocessed the multiplex PCR reads via MiXCR and lists one record per CDR3 protein. The profile shows hundreds of thousands of distinct CDR3 sequences, about two fifths of them singletons. The sequencing sample was made of peripheral blood. The receptors originated from an adult man with Graves' ophthalmopathy.

At least ten counts were recorded for this clonotype. The J gene is TRBJ2-2, the V gene TRBV7-9; D not certain. Germline CDR1 reads SEHNR; CDR2 reads FQNEAQ (reference sequence). The CDR3 loop spans 10 amino acids. Between the trimmed V and J ends, which lost 5 bases and 7 bases, there was a span of 2 bases. DNA for the CDR3: TGTGCCAGCAGCCGCGGGGAGCTGTTTTTT. It translates to CASSRGELFF.

This clonotype was seen repeatedly, ten times or more. CDR3 amino acids: CASSAFGGEKLFF. In DNA, the CDR3 is TGTGCCAGCAGCGCCTTCGGTGGAGAAAAACTGTTTTTT. The J gene is TRBJ1-4, the V gene TRBV6-6; D not resolved. The CDR3 is 13 residues long. Trimming cost V 6 bases and J 8 bases, with 13 bases left between them. Per the germline V gene, CDR1 is MNHNY and CDR2 is SVGAGI (reference sequence).

V is TRBV5-6 and J is TRBJ2-7, with 8 bases that match TRBD1. Trimming removed 2 bases from V and 1 base from J; junction bases left unmatched: 5. Germline V gene data show CDR1 as SGHDT and CDR2 as YYEEEE. The CDR3 consists of 15 residues. The CDR3 sequence: CASSFRQGASYEQYF. The CDR3 bases are TGTGCCAGCAGCTTTCGGCAGGGGGCATCCTACGAGCAGTACTTC.

V usage is TRBV6-6 and J usage is TRBJ1-2; 7 nucleotides line up with TRBD1. V was pared by 6 bases and J by 5 bases, with 9 bases of the junction left unmatched. Germline V gives CDR1 MNHNY, CDR2 SVGAGI (reference sequence). This CDR3 contains 14 residues. CDR3 coding DNA: TGTGCCAGCAGGACTACAGGGGAGGTGTATGGCTACACCTTC. Residues: CASRTTGEVYGYTF.

This clonotype was seen many times. CDR3 region: CASGEGRNYEQYF. Written as DNA, the CDR3 is TGTGCCAGCGGGGAGGGAAGGAACTACGAGCAGTACTTC. The J gene is TRBJ2-7, the V gene TRBV5-8, with TRBD2 matching over 7 bases. V trimming: 7 bases; J trimming: 3 bases; junction bases outside the gene matches: 7. Per germline, CDR1 SGHTS and CDR2 YDEGEE. This CDR3 region has 13 residues.

CDR3: CASSEGQGAPNEKLFF. CDR3 bases: TGTGCCAGCAGCGAGGGACAGGGGGCGCCTAATGAAAAACTGTTTTTT. The chain couples TRBV9 to TRBJ1-4, with 12 bases aligning to TRBD1. CDR3 length equals 16 residues. From germline, CDR1 is SGDLS and CDR2 YYNGEE. The junction had 3 bases not matched to a gene; V was cut back by 3 bases and J by 3 bases.

V is TRBV7-2 and J is TRBJ1-1, with D possibly TRBD1 on 5 matching bases. The CDR3 covers 15 residues. Germline CDR1 is SGHTA and CDR2 is FQGNSA. Trimming took 2 bases from V and 4 from J, leaving 14 bases between them. In DNA form, the CDR3 reads TGTGCCAGCAGCTTACCAGTGACAGCGGGCACTGAAGCTTTCTTT. Protein: CASSLPVTAGTEAFF.

The chain joins TRBV12-5 to TRBJ2-7, with 7 bases lining up with TRBD1. Germline trimming cut 10 bases from V and 1 base from J; bases unmatched to any gene: 7. There are 13 residues in the CDR3. CDR1 and CDR2 from the germline V gene are LGHNT and FRNRAP. For the CDR3, the DNA is TGTGCTACAGGGGGTCAGGAGTCCTACGAGCAGTACTTC. Translating gives CATGGQESYEQYF.

J is TRBJ2-5 and V is TRBV7-9, with TRBD2 matching 14 bases. This CDR3 contains 19 residues. The J segment lost 1 base and the V segment lost 4 bases, leaving 11 bases of the junction unmatched. CDR1 and CDR2 from the germline V gene are SEHNR and FQNEAQ (reference sequence). For the CDR3, the DNA is TGTGCCAGCAGCTCCCGACCGGGACTAGCGGGGGACTCCCAAGAGACCCAGTACTTC. It is translated as CASSSRPGLAGDSQETQYF. The whole variable domain, remainder taken from reference TRBV7-9 and TRBJ2-5, is DTGVSQNPRHKITKRGQNVTFRCDPISEHNRLYWYRQTLGQGPEFLTYFQNEAQLEKSRLLSDRFSAERPKGSFSTLEIQRTEQGDSAMYLCASSSRPGLAGDSQETQYFGPGTRLLVL.

The gene calls are TRBV10-3 and TRBJ1-1; 8 nucleotides line up with TRBD1. J gave up 11 bases and V 9 bases, and 8 bases lay outside the gene matches. This CDR3 has 11 residues. CDR1 ENHRY and CDR2 SYGVKD come from the germline V gene. This CDR3 reads CAIGTGQDAFF. The CDR3 DNA is TGTGCCATTGGCACGGGACAGGACGCTTTCTTT.

The CDR3: CATSRDLAQASSPLHF. DNA for the CDR3: TGTGCCACCAGCAGAGACCTCGCACAGGCATCATCACCCCTCCACTTT. The chain has TRBV15 and TRBJ1-6, with a possible D match to TRBD1 (5 bases). The CDR3 runs 16 residues. The germline V and J ends were trimmed by 0 bases and 10 bases, with 16 bases remaining between them. Germline loops: CDR1 LNHNV, CDR2 YYDKDF (reference sequence). Using reference TRBV15 and TRBJ1-6 for the parts outside the CDR3, the full variable domain is DAMVIQNPRYQVTQFGKPVTLSCSQTLNHNVMYWYQQKSSQAPKLLFHYYDKDFNNEADTPDNFQSRRPNTSFCFLDIRSPGLGDTAMYLCATSRDLAQASSPLHFGNGTRLTVT.

This clonotype was seen repeatedly, ten times or more. The chain links TRBV20-1 to TRBJ1-1; possible D gene TRBD1, 6 bases. The CDR3 totals 14 residues. Germline lookup yields CDR1 DFQATT and CDR2 SNEGSKA (reference sequence). Deletions cut 5 bases from V and 0 bases from J, with 13 bases between. The CDR3 region is CSAEGGVMNTEAFF. Here the CDR3 DNA reads TGCAGTGCTGAGGGGGGGGTTATGAACACTGAAGCTTTCTTT.

This clonotype was seen repeatedly, ten times or more. This sequence joins TRBV10-3 and TRBJ1-2; tentatively, D is TRBD1 (5 bases). This CDR3 is 12 amino acids long. Per the germline V gene, CDR1 is ENHRY and CDR2 is SYGVKD. V lost 3 bases, J lost 4 bases, and 6 bases lay in between. CDR3 amino acids: CAISERGYGYTF. The CDR3 nucleotides are TGTGCCATCAGTGAAAGGGGCTATGGCTACACCTTC.

Ten or more counts support this clonotype. A read error is likely, as this CDR3 ends without the conserved phenylalanine or tryptophan. The J gene is TRBJ1-1, the V gene TRBV20-1, with D hard to call. The germline V and J ends were trimmed by 1 base and 1 base, with 4 bases remaining between them. CDR3 length: 12 residues. Germline values: CDR1 DFQATT, CDR2 SNEGSKA (reference sequence). The CDR3 is CSARAGNTEAFL. CDR3 in DNA: TGCAGTGCTAGAGCAGGGAACACTGAAGCTTTCCTT.

This clonotype was seen many times. The chain couples TRBV19 to TRBJ1-6, with 8 bases matching TRBD1. CDR1 LNHDA and CDR2 SQIVND come from the germline V gene (reference sequence). The CDR3 spans 12 residues. Germline trimming cut 5 bases from V and 18 bases from J; bases unmatched to any gene: 9. CDR3 amino acids: CASSFWTGTGHF. Written as DNA, the CDR3 is TGTGCCAGTAGTTTTTGGACAGGGACAGGCCACTTT. The entire variable domain, with the rest obtained from reference TRBV19 and TRBJ1-6, is as follows: DGGITQSPKYLFRKEGQNVTLSCEQNLNHDAMYWYRQDPGQGLRLIYYSQIVNDFQKGDIAEGYSVSREKKESFPLTVTSAQKNPTAFYLCASSFWTGTGHFGNGTRLTVT.

This clonotype appeared many times. The rearrangement uses TRBV2 and TRBJ2-6; no definite D call. This CDR3 is built from 12 residues. V lost 6 bases, J lost 9 bases, and 9 bases lay in between. Germline V gene sequence: CDR1 SNHLY, CDR2 FYNNEI. This chain's CDR3 is CASSAQFNVLTF. CDR3 bases: TGTGCCAGCAGCGCCCAGTTCAACGTCCTGACTTTC.

V gene TRBV7-2 combines with J gene TRBJ1-3; 7 nucleotides agree with TRBD1. Per germline, CDR1 SGHTA and CDR2 FQGNSA. The V segment lost 3 bases and the J segment 0 bases; nucleotides outside the gene matches: 11. This CDR3 contains 18 residues. CDR3 DNA: TGTGCCAGCAGCTTCTCCAGGGACAGCGACCGCTCTGGAAACACCATATATTTT. This encodes CASSFSRDSDRSGNTIYF.

On this clonotype: Given a much more abundant clone one base away, this may be a read error. The chain links TRBV2 to TRBJ1-1, with 7 bases aligning to TRBD1. Per the germline V gene, CDR1 is SNHLY and CDR2 is FYNNEI. This CDR3 comprises 20 residues. CDR3 in amino acids: CAGSEASGDSLSKTGTEAFF. In nucleotides, the CDR3 is TGTGCCGGCAGTGAAGCATCCGGGGACAGTCTTTCGAAGACTGGCACTGAAGCTTTCTTT.

The rearrangement links TRBV29-1 to TRBJ1-2; 7 bases map to TRBD1. The CDR3 contains 16 residues. The germline gives CDR1 SQVTM, CDR2 ANQGSEA. Unmatched junction bases numbered 9, after V lost 2 bases and J lost 0 bases. This CDR3 is CSVELWAGGTNYGYTF. The CDR3 region has the DNA TGCAGCGTTGAATTGTGGGCAGGGGGTACTAACTATGGCTACACCTTC.